This T cell receptor (beta chain) derives from a study of cytomegalovirus exposure and HLA in healthy donors. On the study more broadly: An earlier analysis found 100 million or so unique TCR beta sequences from 150 million to 200 million T cells. About 79 million unique TCRs from HLA-typed donors were held in an early data release. Study-level points and caveats: The sole available immune exposure information was CMV serostatus.

Germline CDR1 is SNHLY and CDR2 is FYNNEI. V was clipped by 4 bases and J by 4 bases; unmatched bases: 6. CDR3 length equals 15 residues. In the PCR, 60 Vbeta and 13 Jbeta primers were used. This table comes from immunoSEQ multiplex PCR, and its TCRdb copy is limited to in-frame clones, with some not included. The sample lists 200,000 to 250,000 clones, approximately 80% occurring once. The donors, nominally healthy at sampling, likely had unrecorded immune exposures. As regards this clone: Its specificity is not known.

This clonotype was obtained from a boy younger than 10 in good health and CMV-seronegative. The specimen sequenced was PBMCs. The chain combines TRBV2 with TRBJ2-1; TRBD2 agrees at 8 bases. CDR3: CASSGISGAYNEQFF. The CDR3 DNA sequence: TGTGCCAGCAGTGGGATTAGCGGGGCGTACAATGAGCAGTTCTTC.